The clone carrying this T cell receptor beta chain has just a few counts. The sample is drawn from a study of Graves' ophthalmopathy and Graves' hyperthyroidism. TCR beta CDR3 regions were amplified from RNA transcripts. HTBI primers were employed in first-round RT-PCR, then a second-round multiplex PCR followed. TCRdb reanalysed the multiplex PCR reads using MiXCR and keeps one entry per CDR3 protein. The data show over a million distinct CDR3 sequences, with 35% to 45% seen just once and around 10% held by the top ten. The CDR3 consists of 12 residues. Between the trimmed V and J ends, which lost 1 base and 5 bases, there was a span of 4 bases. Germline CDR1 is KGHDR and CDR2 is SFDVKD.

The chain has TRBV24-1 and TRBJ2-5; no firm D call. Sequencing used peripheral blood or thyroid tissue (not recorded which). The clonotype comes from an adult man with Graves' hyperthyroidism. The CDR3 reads CATSDFYETQYF. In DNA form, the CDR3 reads TGTGCCACCAGTGATTTTTACGAGACCCAGTACTTC.